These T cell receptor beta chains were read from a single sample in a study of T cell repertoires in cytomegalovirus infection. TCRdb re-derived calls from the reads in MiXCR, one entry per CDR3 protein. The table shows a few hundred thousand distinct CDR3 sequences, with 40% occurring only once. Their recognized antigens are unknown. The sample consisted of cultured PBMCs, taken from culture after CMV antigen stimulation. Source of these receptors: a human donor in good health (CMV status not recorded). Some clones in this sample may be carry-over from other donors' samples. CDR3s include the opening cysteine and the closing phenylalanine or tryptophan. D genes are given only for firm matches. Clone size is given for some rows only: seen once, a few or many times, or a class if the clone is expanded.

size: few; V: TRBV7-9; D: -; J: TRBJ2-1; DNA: TGTGCCAGCAGCTTCACTAGGTACGAGCAGTTCTTC; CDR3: CASSFTRYEQFF
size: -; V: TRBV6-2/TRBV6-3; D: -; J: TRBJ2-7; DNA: TGTGCCAGCAGTTCCAATTCCGTTTGGGGGAAGGGGAGCTCCTACGAGCAGTACTTC; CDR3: CASSSNSVWGKGSSYEQYF
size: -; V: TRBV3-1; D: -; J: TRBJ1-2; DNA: TGTGCCAGCAGCCGACGGTTCGATGGCTACACCTTC; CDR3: CASSRRFDGYTF
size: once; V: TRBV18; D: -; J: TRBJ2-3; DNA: TGTGCCAGCTCACCTGGGGAGGTCTCAAGTGGTACGCAGTATTTT; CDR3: CASSPGEVSSGTQYF
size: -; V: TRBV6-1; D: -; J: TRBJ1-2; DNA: TGTGCCAGCAAAGAGGACAGCTATAGTGGCTACACCTTC; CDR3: CASKEDSYSGYTF
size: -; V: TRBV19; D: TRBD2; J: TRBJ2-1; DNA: TGTGCCAGTAGTAGCGGGGAGGGCTCCTACAATGAGCAGTTCTTC; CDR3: CASSSGEGSYNEQFF
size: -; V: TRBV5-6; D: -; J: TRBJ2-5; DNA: TGTGCCAGCAGCTTGAGGGCGGGGTATAAGGCCCAGTACTTC; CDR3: CASSLRAGYKAQYF
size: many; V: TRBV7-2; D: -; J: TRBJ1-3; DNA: TGTGCCAGCAGCCGCTTTCTTGGAAACACCATATATTTT; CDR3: CASSRFLGNTIYF
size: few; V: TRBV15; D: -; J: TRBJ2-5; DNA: TGTGCCACCAGCAGCAGGGGGCGGGGGGAGACCCAGTACTTC; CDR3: CATSSRGRGETQYF
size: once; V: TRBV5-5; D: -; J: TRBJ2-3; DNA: TGTGCCAGCAGCTCGGACCTCACAGATACGCAGTATTTT; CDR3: CASSSDLTDTQYF
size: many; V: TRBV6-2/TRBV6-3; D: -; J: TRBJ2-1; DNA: TGTGCCAGGAGGACCGTTCGGGCCCACAATGAGCAGTTCTTC; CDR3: CARRTVRAHNEQFF
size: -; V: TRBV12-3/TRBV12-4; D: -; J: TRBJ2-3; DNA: TGTGCCAGCAGGGCCTTGGCGGACCCAGTGTCAGATACGCAGTATTTT; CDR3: CASRALADPVSDTQYF
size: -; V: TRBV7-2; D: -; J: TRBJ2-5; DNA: TGTGCCAGCAGCTTGACTATTGAAGAGACCCAGTACTTC; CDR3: CASSLTIEETQYF
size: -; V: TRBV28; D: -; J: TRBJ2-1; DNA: TGTGCCAGCAGTTTAAATCCAGTATCGGTGGGCGGTGAGCAGTTCTTC; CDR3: CASSLNPVSVGGEQFF
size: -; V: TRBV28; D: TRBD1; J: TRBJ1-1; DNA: TGTGCCAGCAGCCCCGGGGACAGAACCATCGAAGCTTTCTTT; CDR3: CASSPGDRTIEAFF
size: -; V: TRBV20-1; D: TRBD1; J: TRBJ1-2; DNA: TGCAGTGCTACGCGGACAGGGGTTGGCTACACCTTC; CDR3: CSATRTGVGYTF
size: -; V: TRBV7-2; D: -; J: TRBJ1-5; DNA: TGTGCCAGCAGCTTAGGGGTTCAGGGGTTACAGCCCCAGCATTTT; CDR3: CASSLGVQGLQPQHF
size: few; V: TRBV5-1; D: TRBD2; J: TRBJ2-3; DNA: TGCGCCAGCAGCCCCCCCGGGACTAGCGGAGATACGCAGTATTTT; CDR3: CASSPPGTSGDTQYF
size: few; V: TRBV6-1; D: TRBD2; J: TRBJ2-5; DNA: TGTGCCCCCGCCCTAGCGGGGGGGGTAGAGACCCAGTACTTC; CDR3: CAPALAGGVETQYF
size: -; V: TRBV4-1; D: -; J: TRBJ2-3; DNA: TGCGCCAGCAGCCAAGATGAGGCGACGGGGGGCCGTCCAGATACGCAGTATTTT; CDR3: CASSQDEATGGRPDTQYF
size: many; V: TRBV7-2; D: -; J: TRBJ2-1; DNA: TGTGCCAGCAGCTCTGGACAGAAATGGGGCAATGAGCAGTTCTTC; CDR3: CASSSGQKWGNEQFF
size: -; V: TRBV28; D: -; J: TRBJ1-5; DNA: TGTGCCAGCAGTGGCTACAGTTTCAATCAGCCCCAGCATTTT; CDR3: CASSGYSFNQPQHF
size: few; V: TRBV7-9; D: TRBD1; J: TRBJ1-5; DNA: TGTGCCAGCAGCCGCGGACAGGGGCAGGAGCCCCAGCATTTT; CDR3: CASSRGQGQEPQHF
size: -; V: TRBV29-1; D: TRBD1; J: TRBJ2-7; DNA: TGCAGCGTTGCGGACAGGATCTACGAGCAGTACTTC; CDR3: CSVADRIYEQYF
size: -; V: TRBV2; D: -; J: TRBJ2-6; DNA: TGTGCCAGCAGTGAAGCACCCTCTGGGGCCAACGTCCTGACTTTC; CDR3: CASSEAPSGANVLTF
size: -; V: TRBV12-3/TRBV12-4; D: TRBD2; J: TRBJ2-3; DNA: TGTGCCAGCAGAAAAGGACTAGCGGGATTCAATACGCAGTATTTT; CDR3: CASRKGLAGFNTQYF
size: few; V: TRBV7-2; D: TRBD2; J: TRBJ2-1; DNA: TGTGCCAGCAGCTTAGTAGCGGGGGGGCGAGGGGAGCAGTTCTTC; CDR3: CASSLVAGGRGEQFF
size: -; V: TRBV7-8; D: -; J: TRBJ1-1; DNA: TGTGCCAGCGGTCGGCGGTTGAACACTGAAGCTTTCTTT; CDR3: CASGRRLNTEAFF
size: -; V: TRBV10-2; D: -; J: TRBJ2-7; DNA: TGCGCCAGCAGTGAGATTAGCAGGCAGTCCGAGCAGTACTTC; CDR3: CASSEISRQSEQYF
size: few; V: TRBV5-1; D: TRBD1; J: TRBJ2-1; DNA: TGCGCCAGCAGCTTGGTACCTCCTGGGCGGACAGGCCCATACAATGAGCAGTTCTTC; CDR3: CASSLVPPGRTGPYNEQFF
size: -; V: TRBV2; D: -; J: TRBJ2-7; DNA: TGTGCCAGCAGGGCTGCCTCCTACGAGCAGTACTTC; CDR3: CASRAASYEQYF
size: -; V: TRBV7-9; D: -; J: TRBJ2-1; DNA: TGTGCCAGCAGCCCAGGGACCCCCGTAAGTGAGCAGTTCTTC; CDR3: CASSPGTPVSEQFF
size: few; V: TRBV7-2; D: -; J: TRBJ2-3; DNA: TGTGCCAGCAGCTTCGTCCTACGGACAGATACGCAGTATTTT; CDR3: CASSFVLRTDTQYF
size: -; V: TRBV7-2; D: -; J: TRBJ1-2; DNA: TGTGCCAGCAGCTTAGGTTGGACAGTCTATGGCTACACCTTC; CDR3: CASSLGWTVYGYTF
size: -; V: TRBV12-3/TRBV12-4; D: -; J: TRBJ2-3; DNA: TGTGCCAGCAGAAAACAGGGTCAAGTCACAGATACGCAGTATTTT; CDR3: CASRKQGQVTDTQYF
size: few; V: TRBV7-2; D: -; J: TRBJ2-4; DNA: TGTGCCAGCAGCCCAGGGGACAAAAACATTCAGTACTTC; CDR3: CASSPGDKNIQYF
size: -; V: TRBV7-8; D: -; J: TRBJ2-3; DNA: TGTGCCAGCTTCTCAGGGATAGGCACAGATACGCAGTATTTT; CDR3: CASFSGIGTDTQYF
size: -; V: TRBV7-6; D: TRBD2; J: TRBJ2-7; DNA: TGTGCCAGCAGCTCTAGAGCGGGACTGAACTACGAGCAGTACTTC; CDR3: CASSSRAGLNYEQYF
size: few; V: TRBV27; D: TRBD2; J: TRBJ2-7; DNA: TGTGCCAGCAGCCCTTCGGCGGGAGGCGGGCACGAGCAGTACTTC; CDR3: CASSPSAGGGHEQYF
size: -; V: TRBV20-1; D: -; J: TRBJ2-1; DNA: TGCAGTGCTATAGCTGGTTCATTGCAGTTCTTC; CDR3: CSAIAGSLQFF
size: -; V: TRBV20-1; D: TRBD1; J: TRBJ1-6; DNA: TGCAGTGCTAGGCCCGGGACAGGGGTTTCACCCCTCCACTTT; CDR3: CSARPGTGVSPLHF
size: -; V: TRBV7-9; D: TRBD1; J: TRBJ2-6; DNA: TGTGCCAGCAGCTTAAGGGACAGGGGTGCTGGGGCCAACGTCCTGACTTTC; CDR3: CASSLRDRGAGANVLTF
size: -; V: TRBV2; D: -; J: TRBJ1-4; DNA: TGTGCCAGCAGTGAATTTACTAGGGGGAATCGTGAAAAACTGTTTTTT; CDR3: CASSEFTRGNREKLFF
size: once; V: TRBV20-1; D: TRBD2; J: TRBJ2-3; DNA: TGCAGTGCCCTCTCCGGGTTGGCGGGGGGGACAGATACGCAGTATTTT; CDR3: CSALSGLAGGTDTQYF
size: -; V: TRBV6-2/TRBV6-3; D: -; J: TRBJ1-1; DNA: TGTGCCAGCAGTAAGAGGGTGGATACTGAAGCTTTCTTT; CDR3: CASSKRVDTEAFF
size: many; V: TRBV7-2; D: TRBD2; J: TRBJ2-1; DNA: TGTGCCAGCAGCTTACGCCATACCTTCCGGGGGGGGCTTACCTACAATGAGCAGTTCTTC; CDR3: CASSLRHTFRGGLTYNEQFF
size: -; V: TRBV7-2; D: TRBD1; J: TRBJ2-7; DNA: TGTGCCAGCAGCTTTGCAGGGGGCCACGAGCAGTACTTC; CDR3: CASSFAGGHEQYF
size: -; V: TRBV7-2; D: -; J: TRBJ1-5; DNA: TGTGCCAGCAGCTTAGGGCGGACCCAGCATTTT; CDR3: CASSLGRTQHF
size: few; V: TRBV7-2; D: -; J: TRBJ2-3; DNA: TGTGCCGAGGGGGTTATGGATACGCAGTATTTT; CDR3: CAEGVMDTQYF
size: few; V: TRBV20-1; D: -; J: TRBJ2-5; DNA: TGCAGCGCCTTGCTCTGGCAACGACAAGAGACCCAGTACTTC; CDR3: CSALLWQRQETQYF
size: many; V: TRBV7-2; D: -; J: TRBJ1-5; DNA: TGTGCCAGCAGCCTCGGTAGGGGATTGGGTCAGCCCCAGCATTTT; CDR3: CASSLGRGLGQPQHF
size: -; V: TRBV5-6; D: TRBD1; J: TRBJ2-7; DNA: TGTGCCAGCAGACGGGGACAGGTATTACACGAGCAGTACTTC; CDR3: CASRRGQVLHEQYF
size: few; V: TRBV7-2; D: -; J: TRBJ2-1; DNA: TGTGCCAGCAGCTCATACCCCGCGGATGAGCAGTTCTTC; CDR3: CASSSYPADEQFF
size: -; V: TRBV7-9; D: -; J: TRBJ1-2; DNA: TGTGCCAGCTCTACAGGACCGGTCGTTAACTATGGCTACACCTTC; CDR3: CASSTGPVVNYGYTF
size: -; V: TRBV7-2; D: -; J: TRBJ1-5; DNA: TGTGCCAGCAGCTTAGAGCAGGGTCCCCAGCATTTT; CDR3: CASSLEQGPQHF
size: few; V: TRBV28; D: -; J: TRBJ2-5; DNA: TGTGCCAGCACCGCCCTCTGGCCAGGCGGAGAGACCCAGTACTTC; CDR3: CASTALWPGGETQYF
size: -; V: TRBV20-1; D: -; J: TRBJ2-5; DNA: TGCAGTGCTAGAGATCTGACAGGCCAAGAGACCCAGTACTTC; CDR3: CSARDLTGQETQYF